Included here is one TCR beta chain sequence, with context. Germline loops: CDR1 ENHRY, CDR2 SYGVKD. Trimming cost V 5 bases and J 7 bases; bases outside gene matches: 4. This CDR3 contains 13 residues. This specimen comes from a study of blood T cell repertoires in COVID-19. As for the study in general: Nucleic acid was either cDNA or gDNA, and it came from T cells, B-cell-depleted T cells, or PBMCs.

Sequencing was performed with immunoSEQ multiplex PCR; in TCRdb, only in-frame clones are kept and a portion is missing. In the table there are just over 75,000 clones, less than 90% of which are singletons. The sequenced sample was peripheral blood. V gene TRBV10-3 combines with J gene TRBJ1-4; 7 bases align to TRBD1. This receptor was obtained from a man aged 50-59 years with acute or convalescent COVID-19. The CDR3 DNA is TGTGCCATCAGTCGGGCAGGGGGTGAAAAACTGTTTTTT. This encodes CAISRAGGEKLFF.